This section outlines one TCR beta chain sequence together with its context. This entry belongs to a study of blood T cell repertoires in COVID-19. Study context: Some COVID-19 samples were acute and others convalescent; all came from the United States, Italy and Spain.

The CDR3 covers 14 residues. CDR1 and CDR2 from the germline V gene are WSHSY and SAAADI. V shed 7 bases and J 1 base; nucleotides not matched to a gene: 5. How the authors handled the data: Cell counts per sample came from amplifying reference gene primers. Measured with immunoSEQ multiplex PCR; TCRdb has only the in-frame clones, and not every one. V and J calls and clone size are as listed in that table; D and trimming were resolved from the DNA. This table has about 190,000 clones, around nine tenths appearing once. Sequencing input: peripheral blood. The clonotype comes from a woman in her 40s who had recovered from COVID-19. The chain employs TRBV10-2 and TRBJ1-2, with 8 nucleotides matching TRBD1. CDR3 in amino acids: CASTGDRSNYGYTF. CDR3 coding DNA: TGCGCCAGCACCGGGGACAGGAGTAACTATGGCTACACCTTC.